This TCR beta chain derives from a study of CD8+CD57+ T cells in acquired aplastic anemia. Selection for sequencing was limited to patients who had shown CD8+CD57+ cell expansion by flow cytometry. This clonotype appeared many times. Using genomic DNA as the template, TCR beta VDJ and CDR3 profiling was carried out. TCRdb reprocessed the reads via MiXCR and lists one record per CDR3 protein. Of some 200,000 distinct CDR3 sequences listed, approximately 52% were seen once; the top ten hold about 1.7%. CDR1 is MNHNS and CDR2 is SASEGT in the germline V gene. The length of the CDR3 is 14 residues. Trimming stripped 4 bases from V and 0 bases from J, with 6 bases between.

V and J are TRBV6-1 and TRBJ2-2; D remains unclear. The sequence was obtained from a human donor with aplastic anemia. Specimen: sorted CD4+, CD8+, or CD8+CD57+ T cells (not recorded which) from PBMCs. The CDR3 DNA reads TGTGCCAGCAGTGCGAAGACGAACACCGGGGAGCTGTTTTTT. Encoded protein: CASSAKTNTGELFF.